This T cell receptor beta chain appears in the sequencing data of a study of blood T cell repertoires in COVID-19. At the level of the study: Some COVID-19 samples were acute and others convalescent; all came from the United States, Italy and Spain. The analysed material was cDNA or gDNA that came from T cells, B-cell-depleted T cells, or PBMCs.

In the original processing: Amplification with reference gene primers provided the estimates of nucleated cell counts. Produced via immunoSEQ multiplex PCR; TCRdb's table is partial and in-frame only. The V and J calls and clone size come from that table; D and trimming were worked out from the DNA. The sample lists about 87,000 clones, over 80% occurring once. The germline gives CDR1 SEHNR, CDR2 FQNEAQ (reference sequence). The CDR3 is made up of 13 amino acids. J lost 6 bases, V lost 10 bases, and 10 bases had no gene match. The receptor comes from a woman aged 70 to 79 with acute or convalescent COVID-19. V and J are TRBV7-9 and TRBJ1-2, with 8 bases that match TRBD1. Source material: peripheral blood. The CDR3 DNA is TGTGCCACCTGGGACAGGACGTTGGATGGCTACACCTTC. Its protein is CATWDRTLDGYTF.